These 24 T cell receptor beta chains originate from one sample sequenced in a study of blood T cell repertoires in COVID-19. Profiled with immunoSEQ multiplex PCR; TCRdb holds only in-frame clones, not every one. The sample yields about 140,000 clones, around three quarters seen once. The sequenced sample consisted of peripheral blood. These TCRs come from a man in his fifties or sixties with acute or convalescent COVID-19.

The table lists this clone with a few counts. The J gene is TRBJ2-7, the V gene TRBV18, with TRBD1 identical over 10 bases. The CDR3 contains 16 residues. Germline-derived CDR1 and CDR2 are KGHSH and LQKENI. The trim removed 5 bases at V and 4 bases at J, leaving 11 bases unmatched. CDR3 nucleotide sequence: TGTGCCAGCTCATCGAGAGCCGGGACAGGGGAATACGAGCAGTACTTC. It is translated as CASSSRAGTGEYEQYF.

This chain links TRBV19 with TRBJ2-3; 15 nucleotides align to TRBD2. The CDR3 extends over 18 amino acids. The V and J ends lost 5 bases and 2 bases, in that order; junction bases with no gene match: 8. Germline CDR1 LNHDA, CDR2 SQIVND (reference sequence). The CDR3 here is CASSPGLAGGYVTDTQYF. For the CDR3, the DNA is TGTGCCAGTAGTCCGGGACTAGCGGGAGGATACGTCACAGATACGCAGTATTTT.

The J gene is TRBJ1-1, the V gene TRBV27; no clear D. CDR1 and CDR2 (germline): MNHEY, SMNVEV (reference sequence). The CDR3 spans 13 residues. V was trimmed by 1 base and J by 1 base, leaving 4 bases between them. In DNA form, the CDR3 reads TGTGCCAGCAGTTTATGGCAGAACACTGAAGCTTTCTTT. This encodes CASSLWQNTEAFF.

The chain joins TRBV6-5 to TRBJ1-4; TRBD1 might be the D (6 bases). CDR1 is MNHEY and CDR2 is SVGAGI in the germline V gene. The V end lost 7 bases, the J end lost 7 bases, and 13 bases lay between the germline ends. This CDR3 is built from 13 residues. Here the CDR3 reads CASTPLGGEKLFF. The CDR3 DNA follows: TGTGCCAGCACCCCCTTAGGGGGTGAAAAACTGTTTTTT.

The chain links TRBV29-1 to TRBJ2-2; D gene ambiguous. The CDR3 contains 11 residues. From germline, CDR1 is SQVTM and CDR2 ANQGSEA. Trimming stripped 4 bases from V and 3 bases from J, with 3 bases between. The CDR3 nucleotides read TGCAGCGTTGTCTACACCGGGGAGCTGTTTTTT. As protein: CSVVYTGELFF.

The chain couples TRBV24-1 to TRBJ2-5, with 9 bases matching TRBD2. V dropped 3 bases and J dropped 7; count of bases not matched to a gene: 5. CDR3 length: 14 amino acids. Germline lookup yields CDR1 KGHDR and CDR2 SFDVKD. CDR3 sequence: CATSDASGKGTQYF. The CDR3 DNA reads as TGTGCCACCAGTGATGCTAGCGGGAAGGGGACCCAGTACTTC.

The chain links TRBV5-1 to TRBJ1-4; possibly TRBD1 for D (5 bases). Trimming removed 2 bases from V and 0 bases from J, with 11 bases in between. Per germline, CDR1 SGHRS and CDR2 YFSETQ. This CDR3 is 16 amino acids long. In DNA form, the CDR3 reads TGCGCCAGCAGCTTAGCGACAGCTGCAACTAATGAAAAACTGTTTTTT. It encodes CASSLATAATNEKLFF.

The CDR3 DNA reads TGTGCCACCAGTGACGGGACAGAACAAGAGACCCAGTACTTC. This sequence encodes CATSDGTEQETQYF. The V and J genes are TRBV24-1 and TRBJ2-5; the match to TRBD1 covers 7 bases. The trim removed 4 bases at V and 2 bases at J, leaving 3 bases unmatched. Per germline, CDR1 KGHDR and CDR2 SFDVKD. The CDR3 totals 14 residues.

The chain employs TRBV7-2 and TRBJ2-3, with 10 positions matching TRBD2. Germline values: CDR1 SGHTA, CDR2 FQGNSA. This CDR3 comprises 16 residues. Germline trimming cut 3 bases from V and 4 bases from J; bases unmatched to any gene: 7. In DNA, the CDR3 is TGTGCCAGCAGCTTTAATAGACTAGCGGGTGCAGATACGCAGTATTTT. Translated: CASSFNRLAGADTQYF. Using reference TRBV7-2 and TRBJ2-3 for the parts outside the CDR3, the full variable domain is GAGVSQSPSNKVTEKGKDVELRCDPISGHTALYWYRQSLGQGLEFLIYFQGNSAPDKSGLPSDRFSAERTGGSVSTLTIQRTQQEDSAVYLCASSFNRLAGADTQYFGPGTRLTVL.

This chain connects TRBV19 to TRBJ2-3; D is ambiguous. Trimming removed 5 bases at V and 8 bases at J, with 20 bases between. This CDR3 has 15 amino acids. CDR1 and CDR2 (germline): LNHDA, SQIVND (reference sequence). In nucleotides, the CDR3 is TGTGCCAGTAGTTTATCGCCTAACCGGGTCTCTACGCAGTATTTT. This encodes CASSLSPNRVSTQYF.

The J gene is TRBJ2-7, the V gene TRBV25-1, with 10 bases fitting TRBD2. The CDR3 length is 13 residues. V was clipped by 3 bases and J by 7 bases; unmatched bases: 3. From germline, CDR1 is MGHDK and CDR2 SYGVNS. The CDR3 loop reads CASSEPGLAEQYF. CDR3 nucleotides: TGTGCCAGCAGTGAGCCGGGACTAGCGGAGCAGTACTTC.

The V call is TRBV24-1, the J call TRBJ2-5; 8 positions agree with TRBD2. The germline V gene has CDR1 KGHDR and CDR2 SFDVKD. The CDR3 runs to 16 residues. V trimming: 1 base; J trimming: 4 bases; junction bases outside the gene matches: 7. Here the CDR3 reads CATSDFGTRGSETQYF. The DNA of the CDR3 is TGTGCCACCAGTGATTTCGGGACTAGGGGGTCAGAGACCCAGTACTTC.

The genes are TRBV5-6 and TRBJ2-5; 9 nucleotides align to TRBD1. Germline CDR1 SGHDT, CDR2 YYEEEE. The CDR3 contains 16 residues. The V gene end was trimmed by 4 bases and the J gene end by 4 bases; junction bases not matched to a gene: 11. CDR3 sequence: CASSPSRDRARETQYF. DNA for the CDR3: TGTGCCAGCAGCCCGTCCCGGGACAGGGCCAGAGAGACCCAGTACTTC.

V and J are TRBV28 and TRBJ1-1; tentatively, D is TRBD1 (5 bases). V lost 3 bases to trimming and J lost 7 bases, with 12 bases between them. The CDR3 is 13 amino acids. Germline V gives CDR1 MDHEN, CDR2 SYDVKM. DNA for the CDR3: TGTGCCAGCAGTTTGAAGGGGTTCGGTGAAGCTTTCTTT. It translates to CASSLKGFGEAFF.

The chain links TRBV3-1 (or the pseudogene TRBV3-2) to TRBJ1-2, with D possibly matching TRBD1 (6 bases). With 1 base removed from V and 2 bases from J, the gap between germline ends came to 14 bases. Germline V lookup: CDR1 LGHDT, CDR2 YNNKEL (reference sequence). The CDR3 totals 16 residues. Here the CDR3 reads CASSQVEGGLNYGYTF. CDR3 nucleotides: TGTGCCAGCAGCCAAGTCGAGGGGGGGCTGAACTATGGCTACACCTTC.

This chain connects TRBV21-1 to TRBJ2-7; the table calls TRBD2, which could not be checked here. TRBV21-1 represents a pseudogene. The CDR3 consists of 18 residues. CDR3 in amino acids: CASSKAEIAGVGGDEQYF. The DNA for the CDR3 is TGTGCCAGCAGCAAAGCGGAAATAGCGGGAGTGGGTGGGGACGAGCAGTACTTC.

This clone was found a few times. The chain links TRBV27 to TRBJ1-5; D ambiguous. Germline V gene data show CDR1 as MNHEY and CDR2 as SMNVEV (reference sequence). The CDR3 extends over 13 amino acids. V was trimmed by 3 bases and J by 4 bases, leaving 7 bases between them. CDR3 sequence: CASSFGPNQPQHF. CDR3 in DNA: TGTGCCAGCAGTTTTGGCCCAAATCAGCCCCAGCATTTT.

The chain carries TRBV5-5 and TRBJ1-1; D not resolved. Germline V gene data show CDR1 as SGHKS and CDR2 as YYEKEE (reference sequence). The CDR3 length is 15 residues. V was clipped by 4 bases and J by 6 bases, with 19 bases between them. The CDR3 coding sequence is TGTGCCAGCAGCCCCTCTGAGGGAGACCTCCCTGAAGCTTTCTTT. This sequence encodes CASSPSEGDLPEAFF.

The chain employs TRBV5-1 and TRBJ1-4; D ambiguous. Between the trimmed V and J ends, which lost 0 bases and 5 bases, there was a span of 14 bases. CDR3 length: 16 residues. Germline loops: CDR1 SGHRS, CDR2 YFSETQ. The DNA of the CDR3 is TGCGCCAGCAGCTTGGGGCAGCTCGTCAGGAATGAAAAACTGTTTTTT. Amino acid sequence: CASSLGQLVRNEKLFF. Looking up the rest from reference TRBV5-1 and TRBJ1-4 gives the full variable domain: KAGVTQTPRYLIKTRGQQVTLSCSPISGHRSVSWYQQTPGQGLQFLFEYFSETQRNKGNFPGRFSGRQFSNSRSEMNVSTLELGDSALYLCASSLGQLVRNEKLFFGSGTQLSVL.

V gene TRBV5-4 combines with J gene TRBJ2-3, with 10 bases identical to TRBD1. The V gene end was trimmed by 4 bases and the J gene end by 3 bases; junction bases not matched to a gene: 2. Germline CDR1 reads SGHNT; CDR2 reads YYREEE (reference sequence). The CDR3 has 14 amino acids. CDR3 amino acids: CASSRQGATDTQYF. CDR3 DNA sequence: TGTGCCAGCAGCCGACAGGGGGCAACAGATACGCAGTATTTT.

The V and J genes are TRBV27 and TRBJ1-4; 8 bases align to TRBD1. The CDR3 has 15 amino acids. Looked up from germline, CDR1 is MNHEY and CDR2 is SMNVEV (reference sequence). V dropped 5 bases and J dropped 8; count of bases not matched to a gene: 10. The CDR3 DNA sequence: TGTGCCAGCAGTCAAAGGACAGGGCGGGGGGAAAAACTGTTTTTT. Its protein product is CASSQRTGRGEKLFF.

A note on this clone: Other DNA sequences in the same sample also yield this CDR3. The chain recombines TRBV6-2 or TRBV6-3 with TRBJ2-3, with 13 bases aligning to TRBD2. The CDR3 extends over 17 amino acids. Looked up from germline, CDR1 is MNHEY and CDR2 is SVGEGT. Trimming took 3 bases from V and 3 from J; bases not matched to a gene: 6. The CDR3 nucleotides read TGTGCCAGCAGTTATTCCCGGACTAGCGGGAGTACAGATACGCAGTATTTT. This codes for CASSYSRTSGSTDTQYF.

This clone was observed a handful of times. CDR3 bases: TGTGCCAGCTCACCGTCCAGGCAGACCTACGAGCAGTACTTC. This encodes CASSPSRQTYEQYF. V usage is TRBV18 and J usage is TRBJ2-7, with no clear D. Trimming stripped 3 bases from V and 2 bases from J, with 11 bases between. CDR3 length: 14 amino acids. Per germline, CDR1 KGHSH and CDR2 LQKENI.

The V gene is TRBV5-1, the J gene TRBJ2-5; D unresolved. Trimming shortened V by 5 bases and J by 2 bases, and 13 bases separated the two germline ends. This CDR3 is 14 amino acids long. Germline CDR1 SGHRS, CDR2 YFSETQ. CDR3 sequence (DNA): TGCGCCAGCAGGCTGGGCCCATCTCAAGAGACCCAGTACTTC. This encodes CASRLGPSQETQYF.